Listed below are T cell receptor beta chains from one sample, sequenced in a study of OX40 agonist ivuxolimab in advanced cancers. Profiling relied on immunoSEQ multiplex PCR, and the TCRdb table lists in-frame clones only, not all of them. This sample has roughly 41,000 clones; about nine tenths occur once, and the top ten carry approximately 10%. This sample comprised CD4+ or CD8+ T cells sorted from blood, obtained in a trial of the OX40 agonist ivuxolimab. These TCRs come from an adult with an advanced solid tumor such as melanoma, head and neck, liver or kidney cancer. Both conserved end residues are part of each CDR3. The order of the fields is clone size, V gene, J gene, D gene, CDR3 DNA, CDR3 protein. D genes are given only for firm matches. Clone size is given for some rows only: seen once, a few or many times, or a class if the clone is expanded.

size: NA; V: TRBV10-3; J: TRBJ1-1; D: TRBD1; DNA: TGTGCCATCAGTGACACCGGGACAGGGGGGAACACTGAAGCTTTCTTT; CDR3: CAISDTGTGGNTEAFF
size: NA; V: TRBV11-2; J: TRBJ2-7; D: NA; DNA: TGTGCCAGCAGCTTAGTTCCCGGGGCCGATTACGAGCAGTACTTC; CDR3: CASSLVPGADYEQYF
size: NA; V: TRBV28; J: TRBJ2-3; D: TRBD1; DNA: TGTGCCAGCAGTTCTATCAACGCCCACCTGGGACAGACAGATACGCAGTATTTT; CDR3: CASSSINAHLGQTDTQYF
size: NA; V: TRBV6-1; J: TRBJ1-2; D: NA; DNA: TGTGCCAGCTTGGGGACGCCATATGGCTACACCTTC; CDR3: CASLGTPYGYTF
size: NA; V: TRBV7-9; J: TRBJ2-7; D: NA; DNA: TGTGCCAGCGGGGGTTACGAGCAGTACTTC; CDR3: CASGGYEQYF
size: NA; V: TRBV29-1; J: TRBJ2-1; D: TRBD2; DNA: TGCAGCGCGGGACTAACTGAGCAGTTCTTC; CDR3: CSAGLTEQFF
size: once; V: TRBV4-3; J: TRBJ1-1; D: NA; DNA: TGCGCCAGCACAGGGGTGAACACTGAAGCTTTCTTT; CDR3: CASTGVNTEAFF
size: NA; V: TRBV4-1; J: TRBJ2-7; D: TRBD2; DNA: TGCGCCAGCAGCCAAGGGAGAGTAGCGGGAGACGAGCAGTACTTC; CDR3: CASSQGRVAGDEQYF
size: NA; V: TRBV29-1; J: TRBJ1-2; D: NA; DNA: TGCAGCGTCCTCCCGGGGGAAGGCGGCTACACCTTC; CDR3: CSVLPGEGGYTF
size: NA; V: TRBV5-6; J: TRBJ2-3; D: NA; DNA: TGTGCCAGCAGTATAGGGACTTACACTAGCACAGATACGCAGTATTTT; CDR3: CASSIGTYTSTDTQYF
size: NA; V: TRBV19; J: TRBJ1-5; D: NA; DNA: TGTGCCAGTAGTATCAGCAATCAGCCCCAGCATTTT; CDR3: CASSISNQPQHF
size: NA; V: TRBV28; J: TRBJ2-1; D: NA; DNA: TGTGCCAGCAGTGCAACGATGGAGAACCCTTATGAGCAGTTCTTC; CDR3: CASSATMENPYEQFF
size: few; V: TRBV7-8; J: TRBJ1-6; D: NA; DNA: TGTGCCAGCAGCTTAGGGTCCGGGTCACCCCTCCACTTT; CDR3: CASSLGSGSPLHF
size: NA; V: TRBV2; J: TRBJ2-7; D: TRBD2; DNA: TGTGCCAGCAGTGATGGAGGACTAGCGGACCCCTACGAGCAGTACTTC; CDR3: CASSDGGLADPYEQYF
size: NA; V: TRBV7-9; J: TRBJ1-3; D: TRBD1; DNA: TGTGCCAGCAGCTCCTCTTTAGACAGGGGGCCTGGAAACACCATATATTTT; CDR3: CASSSSLDRGPGNTIYF
size: NA; V: TRBV2; J: TRBJ2-1; D: NA; DNA: TGTGCCTGTCTAGGGGGTACGGGCGGCAATGAGCAGTTCTTC; CDR3: CACLGGTGGNEQFF
size: NA; V: TRBV15; J: TRBJ1-5; D: NA; DNA: TGTGCCACCAGCAGAGATACGACAGCCAATCAGCCCCAGCATTTT; CDR3: CATSRDTTANQPQHF
size: NA; V: TRBV13; J: TRBJ1-1; D: NA; DNA: TGTGCCAGCAGCGTGGAGGGGACTGAAGCTTTCTTT; CDR3: CASSVEGTEAFF